This TCR beta chain was observed in a study of blood T cell repertoires in COVID-19. There are 16 residues in the CDR3. J gave up 5 bases and V 0 bases, and 6 bases lay outside the gene matches. Per germline, CDR1 MNHEY and CDR2 SVGEGT. In the original processing: For nucleated cells, counts were estimated from reference gene primer amplification. Clones were read by immunoSEQ multiplex PCR, and TCRdb kept only the in-frame ones, dropping some. V, J and clone size reflect that table, while D and trimming were determined from the DNA. The data contain about 23,000 clones, roughly 83% of them singletons.

J is TRBJ2-1 and V is TRBV6-2 or TRBV6-3; TRBD2 matches at 8 bases. This receptor was taken from a man between 65 and 79 years old with acute or convalescent COVID-19. The sequencing input was peripheral blood. The CDR3 nucleotides are TGTGCCAGCAGTTACTCGGGCGGGAGGACCCACAATGAGCAGTTCTTC. Protein product: CASSYSGGRTHNEQFF.